This TCR beta chain was profiled in a study of blood T cell repertoires in COVID-19. The germline V gene has CDR1 SQVTM and CDR2 ANQGSEA. Trimming took off 6 bases at V and 0 bases at J, with 12 bases between the two ends. The CDR3 length is 14 residues. Method: immunoSEQ multiplex PCR; TCRdb's copy keeps in-frame clones and lacks some. This sample yields approximately 300,000 clones, of which around 89% are seen a single time; around 6% belongs to the top ten. The sequence was obtained from a young man who had recovered from COVID-19. Sample: peripheral blood. J is TRBJ1-3 and V is TRBV29-1; D unclear. The CDR3 here is CSVRGGNSGNTIYF. CDR3 nucleotides: TGCAGCGTCCGTGGTGGCAACTCTGGAAACACCATATATTTT.